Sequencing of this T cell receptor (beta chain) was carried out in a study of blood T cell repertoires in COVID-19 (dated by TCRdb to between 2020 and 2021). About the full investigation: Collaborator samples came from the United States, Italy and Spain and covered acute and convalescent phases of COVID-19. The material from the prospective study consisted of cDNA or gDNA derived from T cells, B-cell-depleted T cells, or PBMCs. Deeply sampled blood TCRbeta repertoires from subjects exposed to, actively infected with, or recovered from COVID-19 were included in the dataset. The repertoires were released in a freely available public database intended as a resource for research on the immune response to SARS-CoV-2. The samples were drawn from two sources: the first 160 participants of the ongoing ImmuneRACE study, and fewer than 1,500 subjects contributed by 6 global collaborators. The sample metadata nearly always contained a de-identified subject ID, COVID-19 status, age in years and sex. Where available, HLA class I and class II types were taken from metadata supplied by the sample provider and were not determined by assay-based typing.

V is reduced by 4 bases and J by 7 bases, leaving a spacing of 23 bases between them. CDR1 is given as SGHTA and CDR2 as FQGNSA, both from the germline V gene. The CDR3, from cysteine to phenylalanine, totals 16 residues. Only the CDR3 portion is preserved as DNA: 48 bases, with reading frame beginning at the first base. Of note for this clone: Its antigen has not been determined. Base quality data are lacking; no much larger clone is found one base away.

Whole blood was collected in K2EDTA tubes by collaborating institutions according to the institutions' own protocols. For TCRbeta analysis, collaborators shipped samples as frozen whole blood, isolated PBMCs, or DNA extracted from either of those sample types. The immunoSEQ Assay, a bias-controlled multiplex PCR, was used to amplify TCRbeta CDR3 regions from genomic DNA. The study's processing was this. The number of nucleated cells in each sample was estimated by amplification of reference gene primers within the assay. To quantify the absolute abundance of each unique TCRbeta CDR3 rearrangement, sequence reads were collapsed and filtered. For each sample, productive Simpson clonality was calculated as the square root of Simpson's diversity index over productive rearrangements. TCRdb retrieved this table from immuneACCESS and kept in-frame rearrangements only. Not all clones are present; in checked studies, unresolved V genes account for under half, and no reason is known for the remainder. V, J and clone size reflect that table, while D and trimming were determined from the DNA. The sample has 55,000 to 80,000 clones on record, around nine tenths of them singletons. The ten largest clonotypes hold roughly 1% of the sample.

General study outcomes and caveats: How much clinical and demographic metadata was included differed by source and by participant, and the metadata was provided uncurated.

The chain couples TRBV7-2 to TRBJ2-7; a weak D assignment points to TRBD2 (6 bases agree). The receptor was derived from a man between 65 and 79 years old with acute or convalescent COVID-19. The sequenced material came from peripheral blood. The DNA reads TGTGCCAGCAGCTCGCTCGGAGGGACCGCCGCCCGAGAGCAGTACTTC. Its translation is CASSSLGGTAAREQYF. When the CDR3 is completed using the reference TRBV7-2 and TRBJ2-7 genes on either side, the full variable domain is GAGVSQSPSNKVTEKGKDVELRCDPISGHTALYWYRQSLGQGLEFLIYFQGNSAPDKSGLPSDRFSAERTGGSVSTLTIQRTQQEDSAVYLCASSSLGGTAAREQYFGPGTRLTVT.